The 23 T cell receptor beta chains below come from one sample, sequenced in a study of T cell responses to AZD1222 COVID-19 vaccine. TCRdb's copy holds only in-frame clones and misses some; the assay was immunoSEQ multiplex PCR. The table lists fewer than 110,000 clones, 70% to 90% of them singletons, with roughly a tenth in the top ten. The specimen was peripheral blood, collected 28 days after the second AZD1222 dose. These receptors all stem from an adult who received the AZD1222 COVID-19 vaccine.

The V and J genes are TRBV5-5 and TRBJ2-7; 11 nucleotides line up with TRBD1. The CDR3 length is 14 residues. Germline V CDR1 and CDR2: SGHKS, YYEKEE (reference sequence). V dropped 5 bases and J dropped 6; count of bases not matched to a gene: 7. For the CDR3, the DNA is TGTGCCAGCAGGGTAATGGGACAGGGGGGCGAGCAGTACTTC. This translates into CASRVMGQGGEQYF.

The chain couples TRBV19 to TRBJ2-7; D is possibly TRBD1 or TRBD2 (5 bases each). The CDR3 loop spans 12 amino acids. V lost 7 bases and J lost 2, with 9 bases in between. CDR1 and CDR2 from the germline V gene are LNHDA and SQIVND (reference sequence). CDR3 amino acids: CASKGSPYEQYF. In nucleotides, the CDR3 is TGTGCCAGTAAGGGGAGCCCCTACGAGCAGTACTTC. Variable domain in full (rest from reference TRBV19 and TRBJ2-7): DGGITQSPKYLFRKEGQNVTLSCEQNLNHDAMYWYRQDPGQGLRLIYYSQIVNDFQKGDIAEGYSVSREKKESFPLTVTSAQKNPTAFYLCASKGSPYEQYFGPGTRLTVT.

The rearrangement uses TRBV29-1 and TRBJ2-5; D is undetermined. Per germline, CDR1 SQVTM and CDR2 ANQGSEA. V gave up 0 bases and J gave up 7 bases, with 18 bases separating them. This CDR3 is 15 amino acids long. CDR3 coding DNA: TGCAGCGTTGAAGATTCAGGACGTGGAATCGGGACCCAGTACTTC. Its translation: CSVEDSGRGIGTQYF.

This clone has more than one count but fewer than ten. J is TRBJ2-1 and V is TRBV10-3, with 8 positions matching TRBD1. The CDR3 runs to 12 residues. V lost 4 bases, J lost 9 bases, and 2 bases stayed unmatched. The germline gives CDR1 ENHRY, CDR2 SYGVKD. The CDR3 region is CAISGQGAEQFF. As DNA, the CDR3 is TGTGCCATCAGTGGGCAGGGGGCTGAGCAGTTCTTC.

The chain uses TRBV29-1 and TRBJ1-2, with 8 bases that match TRBD1. Germline CDR1 reads SQVTM; CDR2 reads ANQGSEA. The junction had 3 bases not matched to a gene; V was cut back by 6 bases and J by 3 bases. The CDR3 is 12 amino acids. The CDR3 sequence: CSVDRVDYGYTF. The CDR3 DNA sequence: TGCAGCGTGGACAGGGTTGACTATGGCTACACCTTC.

The chain carries TRBV4-1 and TRBJ2-7; 7 positions match TRBD2. Unmatched junction bases numbered 5, after V lost 0 bases and J lost 3 bases. Germline CDR1 reads MGHRA; CDR2 reads YSYEKL. The CDR3 runs 15 residues. The chain's CDR3 is CASSQDSGRDYEQYF. Written as DNA, the CDR3 is TGCGCCAGCAGCCAAGATAGCGGGCGAGACTACGAGCAGTACTTC.

The chain couples TRBV5-1 to TRBJ1-2; D not certain. Germline V gives CDR1 SGHRS, CDR2 YFSETQ. This CDR3 is 12 amino acids long. V lost 2 bases, J lost 0 bases, and 2 bases lay in between. The CDR3 protein is CASSLTNYGYTF. The CDR3 nucleotides read TGCGCCAGCAGCTTAACTAACTATGGCTACACCTTC.

This clone was picked up one time. The rearrangement uses TRBV28 and TRBJ2-2; a possible D gene is TRBD1 (6 bases). Between the trimmed V and J ends, which lost 2 bases and 3 bases, there was a span of 22 bases. Germline-derived CDR1 and CDR2 are MDHEN and SYDVKM. The CDR3 covers 19 residues. The CDR3 here is CASSLTYRAGAEDTGELFF. CDR3 sequence (DNA): TGTGCCAGCAGTTTAACCTATCGGGCAGGGGCGGAGGACACCGGGGAGCTGTTTTTT.

The CDR3 DNA follows: TGTGCCAGCACCCCAGGGCACCGGGGAAGCACTGAAGCTTTCTTT. As protein: CASTPGHRGSTEAFF. The genes are TRBV6-5 and TRBJ1-1; maybe TRBD1 (5 bases). The CDR3 extends over 15 amino acids. CDR1 is MNHEY, CDR2 SVGAGI, per germline. Trimming removed 7 bases from V and 4 bases from J, with 19 bases in between.

The CDR3, as DNA: TGCGCCAGCAGCTTGTCTGAGACCCAGTACTTC. Protein product: CASSLSETQYF. The rearrangement uses TRBV5-1 and TRBJ2-5, with unresolved D. Germline CDR1 and CDR2: SGHRS and YFSETQ. The V end was cut by 1 base, the J end by 5 bases, with 3 bases between. The CDR3 totals 11 residues.

CDR3 in DNA: TGTGCCAGCATCTCCGGCCCCACCGGGACAAGGGCCACCGGGGAGCTGTTTTTT. The encoded protein is CASISGPTGTRATGELFF. V is TRBV28 and J is TRBJ2-2; D may be TRBD1 (6 bases). CDR1 MDHEN and CDR2 SYDVKM come from the germline V gene. The V end was cut by 7 bases, the J end by 4 bases, with 25 bases between. The CDR3 runs to 18 residues.

V gene TRBV7-2 combines with J gene TRBJ2-3; 10 bases are shared with TRBD2. V trimming: 5 bases; J trimming: 5 bases; junction bases outside the gene matches: 7. The germline V gene has CDR1 SGHTA and CDR2 FQGNSA. There are 15 residues in the CDR3. The CDR3 region has the DNA TGTGCCAGCAGCAACAGCGGGAGGGCCGTAGATACGCAGTATTTT. Residues: CASSNSGRAVDTQYF.

The chain links TRBV5-1 to TRBJ2-1, with D possibly matching TRBD1 (6 bases). The CDR3 extends over 17 amino acids. V was clipped by 0 bases and J by 10 bases, with 23 bases between them. Germline loops: CDR1 SGHRS, CDR2 YFSETQ. Written as DNA, the CDR3 is TGCGCCAGCAGCTTGGGGGGGCTAGCCGACTACGGGACGGAGCAGTTCTTC. Translation gives CASSLGGLADYGTEQFF.

The chain joins TRBV27 to TRBJ1-6; 8 bases align to TRBD1. V lost 5 bases and J lost 9; bases outside the gene matches: 12. CDR1 MNHEY and CDR2 SMNVEV come from the germline V gene (reference sequence). This CDR3 comprises 16 residues. In DNA form, the CDR3 reads TGTGCCAGCAGTACCCGCAGGGGGCTCTACGGTTCACCCCTCCACTTT. This encodes CASSTRRGLYGSPLHF.

CDR3 sequence (DNA): TGTGCCAGCAGTTTATCATCGTTCAATCAGCCCCAGCATTTT. This gives the protein CASSLSSFNQPQHF. The chain links TRBV27 to TRBJ1-5; D ambiguous. CDR1 is MNHEY and CDR2 is SMNVEV in the germline V gene (reference sequence). CDR3 length: 14 amino acids. V dropped 0 bases and J dropped 3 bases, with 6 bases sitting between them.

The chain has TRBV4-2 and TRBJ1-2; 7 nucleotides line up with TRBD1. This CDR3 has 13 residues. J was trimmed by 6 bases and V by 1 base; bases with no gene match: 2. Germline V gene sequence: CDR1 LGHNA, CDR2 YNFKEQ. The CDR3 sequence is CASSQATGDGYTF. CDR3 bases: TGTGCCAGCAGCCAAGCTACAGGGGATGGCTACACCTTC.

V gene TRBV7-2 combines with J gene TRBJ2-7; D may be TRBD1 (5 bases). V lost 2 bases, J lost 0 bases, and 23 bases lay in between. The CDR3 loop spans 19 amino acids. Germline CDR1 SGHTA, CDR2 FQGNSA. The DNA of the CDR3 is TGTGCCAGCAGCTTATGGGGCCTCGGCAGCCAAGCTAGCTCCTACGAGCAGTACTTC. This gives the protein CASSLWGLGSQASSYEQYF.

The CDR3 nucleotides read TGCGCCAGCAGCCTAGGCACTAGCGGATCCTACGAGCAGTACTTC. Translation: CASSLGTSGSYEQYF. The chain joins TRBV5-1 to TRBJ2-7, with TRBD2 matching 8 bases. The V segment lost 4 bases and the J segment 1 base; nucleotides outside the gene matches: 7. This CDR3 spans 15 amino acids. Germline V CDR1 and CDR2: SGHRS, YFSETQ.

CDR3 nucleotides: TGTGCCAGCAGCCAAGATGCCCAGCTTGGCAATGAGCAGTTCTTC. Translating gives CASSQDAQLGNEQFF. The chain employs TRBV4-2 and TRBJ2-1, with D unresolved. The CDR3 is made up of 15 amino acids. The germline V and J ends were trimmed by 0 bases and 6 bases, with 12 bases remaining between them. The germline V gene encodes CDR1 LGHNA and CDR2 YNFKEQ.

This rearrangement joins TRBV6-2 or TRBV6-3 to TRBJ2-7, with a tentative D call TRBD1 (6 bases). This CDR3 spans 15 amino acids. Germline V lookup: CDR1 MNHEY, CDR2 SVGEGT. V gave up 5 bases and J gave up 7 bases, with 21 bases separating them. The DNA of the CDR3 is TGTGCCAGCAGTACACCACAGGGCCGCTGGGGGGAGCAGTACTTC. Protein product: CASSTPQGRWGEQYF.

This sequence joins TRBV7-2 and TRBJ2-5, with unresolved D. CDR1 is SGHTA, CDR2 FQGNSA, per germline. V was pared by 1 base and J by 0 bases, with 6 bases between. The CDR3 covers 14 residues. The CDR3 DNA reads as TGTGCCAGCAGCTTAGAACATTACCAAGAGACCCAGTACTTC. This codes for CASSLEHYQETQYF.

This rearrangement joins TRBV7-8 to TRBJ2-3, with D tentatively TRBD2 (5 bases). V lost 4 bases to trimming and J lost 2 bases, with 13 bases between them. This CDR3 is built from 15 residues. CDR1 SGHVS and CDR2 FQNEAQ come from the germline V gene. As DNA, the CDR3 is TGTGCCAGCAGCTCAGGACTCCACCCCACAGATACGCAGTATTTT. Translated, it gives CASSSGLHPTDTQYF.

The chain employs TRBV4-1 and TRBJ1-4, with 9 bases identical to TRBD1. The CDR3 is 15 residues long. Germline CDR1 and CDR2: MGHRA and YSYEKL. V lost 6 bases and J lost 7; bases outside the gene matches: 9. The CDR3 DNA is TGCGCCAGCAGTCCTCCCGACAGGGGGGGTGAAAAACTGTTTTTT. Translation: CASSPPDRGGEKLFF.